Following are 22 T cell receptor beta chains from one sample sequenced in a study of regulatory T cells in long-lasting Graves disease. Combining iRepertoire HTBI primers with Arm-PCR of CDR3 regions, the authors built TCR beta libraries. TCRdb ran MiXCR on the multiplex PCR reads and lists one entry per CDR3 protein. The table shows approximately 350,000 distinct CDR3 sequences, with 16% occurring only once. Time point defined: newly diagnosed GD, antithyroid drugs for less than 3 months. Construction of the TCR library relied on RNA isolated from PBMCs. The sample also formed part of further work on T cells in Graves' hyperthyroidism and ophthalmopathy.

The starting material was peripheral blood mononuclear cells (PBMCs), obtained at new diagnosis, from a patient treated with antithyroid drugs. The source is a man aged 35 to 55 with Graves disease.

This clonotype was observed a few times. The J gene is TRBJ1-6, the V gene TRBV4-3; D unclear. V was trimmed by 0 bases and J by 4 bases, leaving 4 bases between them. The germline V gene encodes CDR1 LGHNA and CDR2 YSLEER. This CDR3 is built from 14 residues. The CDR3 DNA reads as TGCGCCAGCAGCCAAGACAGATATAATTCACCCCTCCACTTT. Encoded protein: CASSQDRYNSPLHF.

There are many counts of this clonotype. The chain recombines TRBV7-8 with TRBJ2-7, with D possibly being TRBD1 (6 bases). This CDR3 comprises 13 residues. The V end was cut by 2 bases, the J end by 6 bases, with 11 bases between. Germline-derived CDR1 and CDR2 are SGHVS and FQNEAQ. CDR3 amino acids: CASSLISRGEQYF. The CDR3 bases are TGTGCCAGCAGCTTAATTTCCAGGGGCGAGCAGTACTTC.

In this sample, this clonotype turned up many times. This rearrangement joins TRBV2 to TRBJ2-2; perhaps TRBD2 as D (6 bases). V lost 2 bases to trimming and J lost 2 bases, with 12 bases between them. CDR3 length: 16 residues. Germline CDR1 is SNHLY and CDR2 is FYNNEI. The CDR3 loop is CASSELGGANTGELFF. The CDR3 DNA reads as TGTGCCAGCAGTGAATTGGGGGGTGCAAACACCGGGGAGCTGTTTTTT.

The genes are TRBV3-1 and TRBJ1-1; perhaps TRBD1 as D (6 bases). CDR1 is LGHDT, CDR2 YNNKEL, per germline (reference sequence). V gave up 1 base and J gave up 2 bases, with 11 bases separating them. This CDR3 region has 15 residues. The CDR3 loop reads CASSQGPGENTEAFF. The CDR3 bases are TGTGCCAGCAGCCAAGGGCCAGGGGAAAACACTGAAGCTTTCTTT.

In its sample, this clonotype was seen many times. V gene TRBV28 combines with J gene TRBJ1-1, with 9 bases that match TRBD1. The CDR3 totals 16 residues. V gave up 8 bases and J gave up 6 bases; unmatched junction bases: 16. CDR1 MDHEN and CDR2 SYDVKM come from the germline V gene. DNA of the CDR3: TGTGCCAGCCGTCGACCGGGACAGGGTATAGGCCCTGAAGCTTTCTTT. Translated, it gives CASRRPGQGIGPEAFF.

This chain links TRBV28 with TRBJ2-7; D is ambiguous. The V and J ends lost 8 bases and 0 bases respectively, with 14 bases between them. Germline CDR1 is MDHEN and CDR2 is SYDVKM. The CDR3 length is 14 residues. The CDR3 sequence is CASSWEGSSYEQYF. CDR3 nucleotide sequence: TGTGCCAGCTCATGGGAAGGAAGCTCCTACGAGCAGTACTTC.

This clonotype occurred many times. The chain combines TRBV13 with TRBJ1-2, with D unresolved. Germline assignment: CDR1 PRHDT and CDR2 FYEKMQ (reference sequence). Deletions cut 0 bases from V and 3 bases from J, with 8 bases between. This CDR3 contains 14 residues. As DNA, the CDR3 is TGTGCCAGCAGCTTAGGTGGCGGGGACTATGGCTACACCTTC. Protein sequence: CASSLGGGDYGYTF.

V gene TRBV19 combines with J gene TRBJ2-1, with TRBD2 matching over 7 bases. The CDR3 loop spans 15 amino acids. Germline trimming cut 7 bases from V and 1 base from J; bases unmatched to any gene: 7. Germline V gene lookup returns CDR1 LNHDA and CDR2 SQIVND (reference sequence). CDR3 in DNA: TGTGCCAGTAATCGCCCAGCGGGGTCCTACAATGAGCAGTTCTTC. As protein: CASNRPAGSYNEQFF.

The chain combines TRBV15 with TRBJ1-2; unclear D gene. Germline CDR1 LNHNV, CDR2 YYDKDF (reference sequence). The CDR3 totals 13 residues. V lost 0 bases, J lost 5 bases, and 7 bases lay in between. The CDR3 sequence is CATSREFGYGYTF. The CDR3 nucleotides read TGTGCCACCAGCAGAGAGTTCGGGTATGGCTACACCTTC.

This clonotype was picked up many times. The V call is TRBV10-2, the J call TRBJ1-3; D is undetermined. CDR3 size: 15 residues. V lost 5 bases and J lost 2, with 13 bases in between. CDR1 WSHSY and CDR2 SAAADI come from the germline V gene. DNA for the CDR3: TGCGCCAGCAGTCCCAGTGGGGTTGCTGGAAACACCATATATTTT. Translation gives CASSPSGVAGNTIYF.

This clonotype was seen a few times. The chain carries TRBV20-1 and TRBJ1-1; 9 bases line up with TRBD1. The germline gives CDR1 DFQATT, CDR2 SNEGSKA (reference sequence). J was trimmed by 10 bases and V by 5 bases; bases with no gene match: 17. The CDR3 is 15 amino acids. This CDR3 reads CSARPGTGLRLRAFF. The CDR3 nucleotides read TGCAGTGCTCGTCCCGGGACAGGGTTAAGGTTGAGAGCTTTCTTT.

This clonotype showed up many times. The rearrangement links TRBV4-3 to TRBJ2-7, with D uncertain. CDR3 length equals 14 residues. In germline, CDR1 is LGHNA, CDR2 YSLEER. Trimming took off 3 bases at V and 4 bases at J, with 13 bases between the two ends. CDR3 region: CASSQDLQEYEQYF. CDR3 coding DNA: TGCGCCAGCAGCCAGGATTTGCAGGAATACGAGCAGTACTTC.

This clonotype was seen a few times. V is TRBV24-1 and J is TRBJ2-2; possible D gene TRBD2, 5 bases. Germline values: CDR1 KGHDR, CDR2 SFDVKD. The CDR3 is made up of 14 amino acids. V dropped 6 bases and J dropped 3 bases, with 10 bases sitting between them. The CDR3 here is CATSPGIYTGELFF. The CDR3 bases are TGTGCCACCAGTCCCGGGATTTACACCGGGGAGCTGTTTTTT.

This clonotype was detected a few times. The chain carries TRBV9 and TRBJ2-3; a possible D gene is TRBD2 (6 bases). V was trimmed by 0 bases and J by 1 base, leaving 12 bases between them. The CDR3 is 16 residues long. Germline V gene data show CDR1 as SGDLS and CDR2 as YYNGEE. As DNA, the CDR3 is TGTGCCAGCAGCGTAGCGCGGGGTATAGGCACAGATACGCAGTATTTT. Translating it yields CASSVARGIGTDTQYF.

This clonotype was observed a handful of times. V gene TRBV6-1 combines with J gene TRBJ2-5; D is ambiguous. V lost 6 bases and J 4 bases, leaving 12 bases between the germline ends. Germline CDR1 is MNHNS and CDR2 is SASEGT. The CDR3 length is 13 residues. In DNA form, the CDR3 reads TGTGCCAGCAGACATCGTAGTACAGAGACCCAGTACTTC. It specifies CASRHRSTETQYF.

This clonotype was found many times. This rearrangement joins TRBV2 to TRBJ2-5; D is perhaps TRBD1 (6 bases). Germline CDR1 and CDR2: SNHLY and FYNNEI. Trimming removed 3 bases from V and 3 bases from J, with 8 bases in between. The CDR3 extends over 13 amino acids. Here the CDR3 reads CASSEAGEETQYF. The CDR3 coding sequence is TGTGCCAGCAGTGAGGCAGGGGAAGAGACCCAGTACTTC.

With respect to this clonotype: This likely came from a read error, as a far larger clone is one base away. The chain links TRBV11-2 to TRBJ1-6; possible D gene TRBD1, 6 bases. Germline CDR1 and CDR2: SGHAT and FQNNGV. V shed 4 bases and J shed 4 bases, with 20 bases lying between them. This CDR3 has 18 amino acids. The CDR3 region is CASSSPQSDRSYNSPLHF. Here the CDR3 DNA reads TGTGCCAGCAGCTCTCCCCAAAGCGACAGGAGTTATAATTCACCCCTCCACTTT.

This clonotype was recorded at least ten times. The genes are TRBV28 and TRBJ1-5; unclear D gene. The CDR3 has 14 amino acids. With 3 bases removed from V and 4 bases from J, the gap between germline ends came to 10 bases. The germline V gene encodes CDR1 MDHEN and CDR2 SYDVKM. The CDR3 nucleotides read TGTGCCAGCAGTTTCCGCCCACGGAATCAGCCCCAGCATTTT. Encoded protein: CASSFRPRNQPQHF.

In this sample, this clonotype turned up many times. This chain links TRBV7-9 with TRBJ1-6, with D hard to call. Per germline, CDR1 SEHNR and CDR2 FQNEAQ (reference sequence). This CDR3 region has 14 residues. Trimming cost V 8 bases and J 7 bases, with 15 bases left between them. Written as DNA, the CDR3 is TGTGCCAGCTCCAAGTGGGAGGGAAATTCACCCCTCCACTTT. Residues: CASSKWEGNSPLHF.

This clonotype came up many times. Its ends do not fully match the called genes, so a read error is possible. V usage is TRBV5-1 and J usage is TRBJ1-2; no definite D call. The CDR3 length is 15 residues. CDR1 and CDR2 (germline): SGHRS, YFSETQ. The CDR3: CASSLGPTARYGYTF. In DNA, the CDR3 is TGTGCCAGCAGCTTGGGTCCGACTGCCCGCTATGGCTACACCTTC.

Many counts were recorded for this clonotype. The chain employs TRBV5-1 and TRBJ1-1, with D uncertain. Looked up from germline, CDR1 is SGHRS and CDR2 is YFSETQ. Trimming shortened V by 0 bases and J by 8 bases, and 14 bases separated the two germline ends. The CDR3 totals 14 residues. The CDR3 region has the DNA TGCGCCAGCAGCTTGGGGGCCGGGCCGGAAGAAGCTTTCTTT. It yields the protein CASSLGAGPEEAFF.

In its sample, this clonotype was seen many times. CDR3 protein: CASSLGGTGGVPYEQYF. The CDR3 nucleotides are TGTGCCAGCAGCTTAGGCGGGACAGGGGGAGTTCCATACGAGCAGTACTTC. The rearrangement joins TRBV11-2 to TRBJ2-7; 11 positions agree with TRBD1. Germline CDR1 SGHAT, CDR2 FQNNGV. The J segment lost 4 bases and the V segment lost 1 base, leaving 9 bases of the junction unmatched. The CDR3 runs to 17 residues.